This T cell receptor beta chain was retrieved from a study of shared clonotypes between healthy human individuals. Execution of the assay was at deep level. Genomic DNA (from each subset) was split evenly across several immunoSEQ plates. Only in-frame clones appear in the TCRdb table, and some are missing; sequencing was by immunoSEQ multiplex PCR. The sample holds 850,000 to 1,100,000 clones, about 80% seen once. The CDR3 consists of 16 residues. Germline lookup yields CDR1 SGDLS and CDR2 YYNGEE. The V and J ends lost 2 bases and 6 bases, in that order; junction bases with no gene match: 11. This clone was recorded a few times.

The sequence was collected from a man in his late teens or twenties in good health. Some clones in this sample may be carry-over from other donors' samples. The rearrangement links TRBV9 to TRBJ2-3, with 8 bases that match TRBD2. The sequenced sample consisted of memory CD4+ T cells from PBMCs. Subset indicated: CD45RA-negative fraction. This CDR3 is CASSVSGARVSDTQYF. For the CDR3, the DNA is TGTGCCAGCAGCGTTAGCGGGGCCCGTGTGAGTGATACGCAGTATTTT.